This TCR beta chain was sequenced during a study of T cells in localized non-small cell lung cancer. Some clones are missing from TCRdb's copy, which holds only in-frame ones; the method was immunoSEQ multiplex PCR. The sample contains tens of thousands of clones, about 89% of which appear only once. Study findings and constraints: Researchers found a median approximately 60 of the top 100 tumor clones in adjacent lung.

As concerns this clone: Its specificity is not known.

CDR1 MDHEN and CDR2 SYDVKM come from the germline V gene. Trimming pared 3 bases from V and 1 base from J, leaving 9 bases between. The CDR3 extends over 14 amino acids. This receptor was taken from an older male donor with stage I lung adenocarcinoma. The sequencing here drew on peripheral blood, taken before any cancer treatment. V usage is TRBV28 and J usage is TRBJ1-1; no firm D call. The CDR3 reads CASSFGLTNTEAFF. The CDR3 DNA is TGTGCCAGCAGTTTCGGACTGACGAACACTGAAGCTTTCTTT.